This T cell receptor beta chain was profiled in a study of blood T cell repertoires in COVID-19. Study-wide context: The analysed material was cDNA or gDNA that came from T cells, B-cell-depleted T cells, or PBMCs.

Here immunoSEQ multiplex PCR was the method, and the copy in TCRdb shows in-frame clones only, minus some. Found here are around 260,000 clones, approximately 90% of them singletons; the top ten hold 3.5% to 4.5%. This CDR3 is 14 amino acids long. Trimming pared 4 bases from V and 1 base from J, leaving 10 bases between. Germline CDR1 MGHDK, CDR2 SYGVNS. This receptor was identified in a man aged 55 to 70 who had recovered from COVID-19. The chain uses TRBV25-1 and TRBJ1-1, with TRBD1 as a possible D gene (5 bases). Specimen: peripheral blood. The CDR3 nucleotides read TGTGCCAGCAGTGGCGACAGATCGAACACTGAAGCTTTCTTT. It is translated as CASSGDRSNTEAFF.